These 13 T cell receptor beta chains originate from one sample sequenced in a study of blood T cell repertoires in COVID-19 (TCRdb year 2020). The library was prepared using the immunoSEQ multiplex PCR assay. Here the immuneACCESS table is served through TCRdb, limited to in-frame sequences with V and J called. Missing clones are a known gap in these copies; in checked studies unresolved V genes cover under half, and the rest lacks a known reason. The sample profile shows about 290,000 clones; roughly 90% of them were found once. Jointly, the top ten make up approximately 4.2% of the sample. Source material: peripheral blood. The receptors were gathered from a man aged 40-49 years with acute or convalescent COVID-19.

The rearrangement links TRBV7-2 to TRBJ2-7; 9 bases fit TRBD2. Germline CDR1 SGHTA, CDR2 FQGNSA. V lost 4 bases and J lost 0; bases outside the gene matches: 7. This CDR3 has 16 residues. CDR3 sequence reads: CASSSLAGVSSYEQYF. CDR3 bases: TGTGCCAGCAGCTCTTTAGCGGGGGTGAGCTCCTACGAGCAGTACTTC.

The rearrangement uses TRBV19 and TRBJ2-6, with 9 positions matching TRBD1. The germline CDR1 and CDR2 sequences are LNHDA and SQIVND (reference sequence). J was trimmed by 0 bases and V by 5 bases; bases with no gene match: 14. The CDR3 covers 20 residues. The CDR3 here is CASSYRGQKGHSSGANVLTF. The CDR3 DNA is TGTGCCAGTAGTTACAGGGGGCAAAAGGGTCATAGCTCTGGGGCCAACGTCCTGACTTTC.

The V and J genes are TRBV5-6 and TRBJ2-1, with a weak D call TRBD2 (6 bases). V shed 4 bases and J shed 6 bases, with 14 bases lying between them. The germline gives CDR1 SGHDT, CDR2 YYEEEE. This CDR3 has 14 residues. CDR3 sequence (DNA): TGTGCCAGCAGCCTAGGACTAATCTCCAATGAGCAGTTCTTC. Protein product: CASSLGLISNEQFF. Based on the CDR3 plus reference TRBV5-6 and TRBJ2-1, the full variable domain is DAGVTQSPTHLIKTRGQQVTLRCSPKSGHDTVSWYQQALGQGPQFIFQYYEEEERQRGNFPDRFSGHQFPNYSSELNVNALLLGDSALYLCASSLGLISNEQFFGPGTRLTVL.

V gene TRBV5-4 combines with J gene TRBJ2-3; perhaps TRBD1 as D (6 bases). Trimming removed 4 bases at V and 3 bases at J, with 21 bases between. CDR3 length equals 17 residues. Germline-derived CDR1 and CDR2 are SGHNT and YYREEE (reference sequence). The CDR3 spells CASSRGGSTGTTDTQYF. The CDR3 DNA follows: TGTGCCAGCAGCCGTGGGGGCTCGACAGGAACGACAGATACGCAGTATTTT.

The chain combines TRBV5-1 with TRBJ1-1; maybe TRBD1 (6 bases). The CDR3 length is 13 residues. Germline CDR1 reads SGHRS; CDR2 reads YFSETQ. Deletions cut 1 base from V and 4 bases from J, with 8 bases between. The CDR3 region has the DNA TGCGCCAGCAGCTTGCTACAGGGCACTGAAGCTTTCTTT. Translated, it gives CASSLLQGTEAFF.

V is TRBV2 and J is TRBJ1-2, with D unresolved. V was clipped by 3 bases and J by 2 bases, with 10 bases between them. The CDR3 extends over 14 amino acids. Germline CDR1 and CDR2: SNHLY and FYNNEI. CDR3 nucleotide sequence: TGTGCCAGCAGTGATGAGCGAGTCAACTATGGCTACACCTTC. Its translation is CASSDERVNYGYTF.

The V call is TRBV5-6, the J call TRBJ2-7; D is uncertain. The CDR3 extends over 11 amino acids. With 1 base removed from V and 5 bases from J, the gap between germline ends came to 4 bases. The germline V gene has CDR1 SGHDT and CDR2 YYEEEE. The CDR3 nucleotides are TGTGCCAGCAGCTTGACAGACGAGCAGTACTTC. Its protein product is CASSLTDEQYF.

The chain combines TRBV4-1 with TRBJ1-2; D gene uncertain. The CDR3 sequence is 14 residues long. Germline CDR1 reads MGHRA; CDR2 reads YSYEKL. The germline V and J ends were trimmed by 0 bases and 2 bases, with 7 bases remaining between them. The CDR3 here is CASSQDRGNYGYTF. The CDR3 DNA is TGCGCCAGCAGCCAAGATCGCGGGAACTATGGCTACACCTTC.

This rearrangement joins TRBV6-5 to TRBJ2-2; TRBD2 might be the D (6 bases). The CDR3 covers 12 residues. The V gene lost 6 bases and the J gene lost 6 bases, with 8 bases spanning the gap. Germline lookup yields CDR1 MNHEY and CDR2 SVGAGI. The chain's CDR3 is CASSGLSGELFF. Written as DNA, the CDR3 is TGTGCCAGCAGCGGACTATCCGGGGAGCTGTTTTTT.

The rearrangement links TRBV7-8 to TRBJ1-2; tentatively, D is TRBD1 (6 bases). Germline V lookup: CDR1 SGHVS, CDR2 FQNEAQ. This CDR3 contains 15 residues. Trimming left V 0 bases short and J 4 bases short, with 12 bases between. CDR3 sequence: CASSLAQLGGYGYTF. CDR3 nucleotides: TGTGCCAGCAGCTTAGCGCAACTAGGGGGCTATGGCTACACCTTC.

The rearrangement joins TRBV11-3 to TRBJ1-3, with a possible D match to TRBD1 (6 bases). Germline V gives CDR1 SGHNT, CDR2 YENEEA. This CDR3 is 14 amino acids long. V lost 5 bases and J 0 bases, leaving 8 bases between the germline ends. The CDR3 sequence is CASSRGGSGNTIYF. CDR3 nucleotides: TGTGCCAGCAGCAGAGGGGGCTCTGGAAACACCATATATTTT. Using reference TRBV11-3 and TRBJ1-3 for the parts outside the CDR3, the full variable domain is EAGVVQSPRYKIIEKKQPVAFWCNPISGHNTLYWYLQNLGQGPELLIRYENEEAVDDSQLPKDRFSAERLKGVDSTLKIQPAELGDSAVYLCASSRGGSGNTIYFGEGSWLTVV.

V and J are TRBV19 and TRBJ2-7; D is perhaps TRBD1 (6 bases). The CDR3 sequence is 15 residues long. Germline V gene data show CDR1 as LNHDA and CDR2 as SQIVND (reference sequence). V was cut by 3 bases and J by 4 bases, with 16 bases left in between. CDR3 bases: TGTGCCAGTAGTATGTCGGACAGTCGGAGGTACGAGCAGTACTTC. Translating gives CASSMSDSRRYEQYF.

The chain links TRBV3-1 (or the pseudogene TRBV3-2) to TRBJ2-3; the match to TRBD1 covers 9 bases. The V and J ends lost 4 bases and 8 bases, in that order; junction bases with no gene match: 19. The CDR3 extends over 18 amino acids. The V gene's germline CDR1 is LGHDT and CDR2 YNNKEL (reference sequence). The CDR3 sequence is CASSRVHGQGIPGGTQYF. The CDR3 nucleotides are TGTGCCAGCAGCCGCGTCCACGGACAGGGGATACCGGGAGGTACGCAGTATTTT.